One TCR beta chain is described in this entry. Its antigen is unknown. This specimen belongs to a study of long-term antiretroviral therapy in people with HIV. Study-wide points: Among HIV repertoires, CDR3 length ranges were narrower than those of controls.

Samples were assayed with immunoSEQ v3.0 at survey level. Measured with immunoSEQ multiplex PCR; TCRdb has only the in-frame clones, and not every one. The data contain 16,000 or so clones, over 70% of them singletons. Trimming cost V 2 bases and J 3 bases, with 16 bases left between them. This CDR3 region has 16 residues. Germline V gene data show CDR1 as MGHRA and CDR2 as YSYEKL. Before DNA extraction, 1-10 million cryopreserved PBMC were held in the samples. This TCR was sampled from a man aged 40-50 years with HIV. The source material was unsorted PBMCs, sampled 2.1 years after starting antiretroviral therapy. J is TRBJ1-2 and V is TRBV4-1; tentative D call: TRBD1 (6 bases). Here the CDR3 reads CASSQPTGLGYYGYTF. The CDR3 nucleotides are TGCGCCAGCAGCCAACCAACAGGGTTGGGTTACTATGGCTACACCTTC.